This record looks at one T cell receptor (beta chain) sequence and its context. Its antigen is undetermined. This entry is derived from a study of shared clonotypes between healthy human individuals. Study-wide findings and caveats: For naive CD4 cells, 4% to 5% of clonotypes were shared across a handful of donors.

The V and J ends lost 3 bases and 10 bases respectively, with 19 bases between them. Germline lookup yields CDR1 KGHSH and CDR2 LQKENI. The CDR3 totals 15 residues. Each replicate PCR on the sorted subsets used approximately 180 ng DNA (approximately 33,000 T cell genomes). Repertoires were generated with immunoSEQ multiplex PCR, while TCRdb's copy carries only in-frame clones and drops some. The sample records approximately 1,500,000 clones, 95% to 99% being singletons. Sequenced material: naive CD4+ T cells sorted from blood. Described subset: CD45RA+ positively selected. The sequence was collected from a man aged 30-40 years in good health. The V and J genes are TRBV18 and TRBJ2-1, with a tentative D call TRBD1 (5 bases). CDR3 in DNA: TGTGCCAGCTCACCCTCCTCTAGGGGCCGGACCGAGCAGTTCTTC. This gives the protein CASSPSSRGRTEQFF. Based on the CDR3 plus reference TRBV18 and TRBJ2-1, the full variable domain is NAGVMQNPRHLVRRRGQEARLRCSPMKGHSHVYWYRQLPEEGLKFMVYLQKENIIDESGMPKERFSAEFPKEGPSILRIQQVVRGDSAAYFCASSPSSRGRTEQFFGPGTRLTVL.